This entry lists 13 T cell receptor beta chains sequenced from one sample in a study of memory CD4+ T cells and cytomegalovirus serostatus. The sort gate was single viable CD3+CD4+CD8-CD45RO+ cells for memory CD4+ T cells. Using immunoSEQ multiplex PCR, the repertoire was profiled, and TCRdb retains in-frame clones only, with some absent. Altogether some 25,000 clones are present, 70% to 85% being singletons, with the ten largest covering about 1%. The source material was memory CD4+ T cells from blood. The receptors derive from an adult in good health and CMV-seronegative.

The V gene is TRBV27, the J gene TRBJ1-5, with 12 bases that match TRBD1. The germline gives CDR1 MNHEY, CDR2 SMNVEV (reference sequence). After removal of 6 bases from V and 5 bases from J, the junction contained 2 bases not matched to a gene. The CDR3 contains 14 residues. The CDR3 loop reads CASRGTGGDQPQHF. The CDR3 nucleotides are TGTGCCAGCAGAGGGACAGGGGGCGATCAGCCCCAGCATTTT.

This chain joins TRBV30 and TRBJ1-5; unclear D gene. Germline CDR1 is GTSNPN and CDR2 is SVGIG (reference sequence). This CDR3 has 13 residues. V gave up 1 base and J gave up 5 bases, with 9 bases separating them. The DNA of the CDR3 is TGTGCCTGGAGTGGACATTTCGATCAGCCCCAGCATTTT. Its translation: CAWSGHFDQPQHF.

The table lists this clone with a few counts. The rearrangement links TRBV27 to TRBJ1-1, with 8 bases fitting TRBD1. Per germline, CDR1 MNHEY and CDR2 SMNVEV (reference sequence). The CDR3 contains 18 residues. V shed 4 bases, J shed 0 bases, and the junction held 13 bases outside the gene matches. CDR3 in DNA: TGTGCCAGCAGTTCGGCCAGGACAGGGTATATTATGAACACTGAAGCTTTCTTT. This translates into CASSSARTGYIMNTEAFF.

This clone has a single count. The V call is TRBV29-1, the J call TRBJ2-7; D unresolved. With 0 bases removed from V and 9 bases from J, the gap between germline ends came to 12 bases. CDR3 size: 12 residues. The V gene's germline CDR1 is SQVTM and CDR2 ANQGSEA. The CDR3 reads CSVEENLERQYF. Written as DNA, the CDR3 is TGCAGCGTTGAAGAAAACCTAGAGCGGCAGTACTTC.

The chain links TRBV7-8 to TRBJ1-5; maybe TRBD1 (5 bases). Trimming took off 5 bases at V and 2 bases at J, with 16 bases between the two ends. From germline, CDR1 is SGHVS and CDR2 FQNEAQ. CDR3 length equals 16 residues. The CDR3 bases are TGTGCCAGCAGCCAGCAGGGCGGTAGCGGCAATCAGCCCCAGCATTTT. Translated, it gives CASSQQGGSGNQPQHF.

The rearrangement links TRBV7-2 to TRBJ1-2; maybe TRBD1 (5 bases). The V gene lost 5 bases and the J gene lost 5 bases, with 12 bases spanning the gap. Germline-derived CDR1 and CDR2 are SGHTA and FQGNSA. The CDR3 is made up of 13 amino acids. The CDR3 region has the DNA TGTGCCAGCAGCGCCGGCCAGGGATATGGCTACACCTTC. Protein product: CASSAGQGYGYTF.

The chain combines TRBV7-2 with TRBJ2-7; 13 bases are shared with TRBD2. The J segment lost 2 bases and the V segment lost 4 bases, leaving 5 bases of the junction unmatched. Germline values: CDR1 SGHTA, CDR2 FQGNSA. This CDR3 contains 16 residues. As DNA, the CDR3 is TGTGCCAGCAGCTGGCGACTAGCGGGGGGAACCTACGAGCAGTACTTC. The encoded protein is CASSWRLAGGTYEQYF.

The V gene is TRBV4-3, the J gene TRBJ2-1; D call uncertain. V lost 0 bases and J lost 7, with 13 bases in between. This CDR3 region has 15 residues. Per the germline V gene, CDR1 is LGHNA and CDR2 is YSLEER. This CDR3 is CASSQEKSATNEQFF. CDR3 DNA sequence: TGCGCCAGCAGCCAAGAAAAATCGGCGACTAATGAGCAGTTCTTC.

V usage is TRBV10-1 and J usage is TRBJ2-7; TRBD1 or TRBD2 may be the D gene (5 bases each). Trimming took off 6 bases at V and 6 bases at J, with 15 bases between the two ends. The germline V gene encodes CDR1 WNHNN and CDR2 SYGVQD (reference sequence). The CDR3 sequence is 13 residues long. Written as DNA, the CDR3 is TGCGCCAGCAGCCCAATGAGGGGCGGCGAGCAGTACTTC. Translation gives CASSPMRGGEQYF.

The chain is built from TRBV7-2 and TRBJ2-5; possibly TRBD2 for D (6 bases). The CDR3 is 15 amino acids. Germline CDR1 SGHTA, CDR2 FQGNSA. Deletions cut 5 bases from V and 4 bases from J, with 17 bases between. CDR3 DNA sequence: TGTGCCAGCAGCCGAGCGGAGGGCCTTGGAGAGACCCAGTACTTC. Its protein is CASSRAEGLGETQYF. Together with reference TRBV7-2 and TRBJ2-5, the CDR3 gives the full variable domain: GAGVSQSPSNKVTEKGKDVELRCDPISGHTALYWYRQSLGQGLEFLIYFQGNSAPDKSGLPSDRFSAERTGGSVSTLTIQRTQQEDSAVYLCASSRAEGLGETQYFGPGTRLLVL.

The V gene is TRBV5-6, the J gene TRBJ2-3; D is possibly TRBD1 (5 bases). Germline V gives CDR1 SGHDT, CDR2 YYEEEE. Trimming removed 1 base at V and 5 bases at J, with 11 bases between. This CDR3 region has 14 residues. The CDR3 region is CASSLQGSVDTQYF. The CDR3 DNA reads as TGTGCCAGCAGCTTGCAGGGTTCCGTAGATACGCAGTATTTT.

The chain carries TRBV6-1 and TRBJ1-5; D remains unclear. V dropped 1 base and J dropped 4 bases, with 14 bases sitting between them. Germline lookup yields CDR1 MNHNS and CDR2 SASEGT. CDR3 size: 16 residues. The CDR3 loop is CASSEEGWGGNQPQHF. In DNA form, the CDR3 reads TGTGCCAGCAGTGAAGAAGGTTGGGGAGGGAATCAGCCCCAGCATTTT.

J is TRBJ2-7 and V is TRBV7-9; possibly TRBD2 for D (6 bases). Germline CDR1 reads SEHNR; CDR2 reads FQNEAQ (reference sequence). The V end lost 5 bases, the J end lost 0 bases, and 11 bases lay between the germline ends. The CDR3 is made up of 14 amino acids. CDR3 sequence: CASSPLASSYEQYF. The CDR3 bases are TGTGCCAGCAGCCCACTAGCTTCCTCCTACGAGCAGTACTTC.